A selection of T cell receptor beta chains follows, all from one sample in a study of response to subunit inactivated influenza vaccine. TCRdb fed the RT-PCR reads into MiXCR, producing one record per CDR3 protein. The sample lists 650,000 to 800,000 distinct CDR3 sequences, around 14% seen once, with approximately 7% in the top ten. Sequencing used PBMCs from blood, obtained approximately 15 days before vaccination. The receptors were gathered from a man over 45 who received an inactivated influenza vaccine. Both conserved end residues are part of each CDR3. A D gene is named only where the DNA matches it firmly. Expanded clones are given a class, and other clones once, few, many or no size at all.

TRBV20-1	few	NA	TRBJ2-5	TGCAGTGCTAGAGCGAGAACTAGCCAAGAGACCCAGTACTTC	CSARARTSQETQYF
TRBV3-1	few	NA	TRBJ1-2	TGTGCCAGCAGCCCGGGGGCAGCTAACTATGGCTACACCTTC	CASSPGAANYGYTF
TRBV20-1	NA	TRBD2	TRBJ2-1	TGCAGTGCTAGAAACCGGGGGGGCCTAATTTATGAGCAGTTCTTC	CSARNRGGLIYEQFF
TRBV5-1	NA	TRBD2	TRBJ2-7	TGCGCCAGCAGCTTGGCTTGGACTAGCGGGGGATACGAGCAGTACTTC	CASSLAWTSGGYEQYF
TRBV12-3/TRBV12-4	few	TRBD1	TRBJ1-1	TGTGCCAGCAGTCCAGACAGGGTACCTGAAGCTTTCTTT	CASSPDRVPEAFF
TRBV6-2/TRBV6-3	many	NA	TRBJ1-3	TGTGCCAGCAGTTACCACCTAGGGCGAGAGGATTCTGGAAACACCATATATTTT	CASSYHLGREDSGNTIYF
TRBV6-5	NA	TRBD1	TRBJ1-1	TGTGCCAGCAGTTACTCCATCCTCACAGGGGACACTGAAGCTTTCTTT	CASSYSILTGDTEAFF
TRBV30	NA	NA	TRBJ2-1	TGTGCCTGGAGGAGTAGCGCCAATGAGCAGTTCTTC	CAWRSSANEQFF
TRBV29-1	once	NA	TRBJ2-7	TGCAGCGTTGAAGTGGGACTTGAGCAGTACTTC	CSVEVGLEQYF
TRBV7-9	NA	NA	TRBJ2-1	TGTGCCAGCAGCTTTGGGACCACCGATTTAATAAGCAATGAGCAGTTCTTC	CASSFGTTDLISNEQFF
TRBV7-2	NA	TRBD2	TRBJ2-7	TGTGCCAGCAGCTTAGGGACACTAGCGGGGGGCTCCTACGAGCAGTACTTC	CASSLGTLAGGSYEQYF
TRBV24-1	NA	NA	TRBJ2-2	TGTGCCACCAGTGAAGCGGGACAGAACACCGGGGAGCTGTTTTTT	CATSEAGQNTGELFF
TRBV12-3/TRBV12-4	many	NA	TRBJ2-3	TGTGCCAGCAGTTTAGACCTTCCAGATACGCAGTATTTT	CASSLDLPDTQYF
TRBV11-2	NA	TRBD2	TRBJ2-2	TGTGCCAGCAGCTTAGAGGCGGGTGGACTAGCGAGCTTCGGAGACACCGGGGAGCTGTTTTTT	CASSLEAGGLASFGDTGELFF
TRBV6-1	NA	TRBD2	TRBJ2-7	TGTGCCAGCAGCCCCTCTATAGGGCTAGCGGGAGAGGACGAGCAGTACTTC	CASSPSIGLAGEDEQYF
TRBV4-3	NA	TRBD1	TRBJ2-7	TGCGCCAGCAGCCTACCGCCGGGACAGGCGTACGAGCAGTACTTC	CASSLPPGQAYEQYF
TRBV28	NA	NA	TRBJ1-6	TGTGCCAGCACTGTCCGGGGAGCCCTTAATTCACCCCTCCACTTT	CASTVRGALNSPLHF
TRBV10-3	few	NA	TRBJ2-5	TGTGCCATCAGTGAGGGGGCAGGCGGAGAGACCCAGTACTTC	CAISEGAGGETQYF
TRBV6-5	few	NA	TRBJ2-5	TGTGCCAGCAGTTACCAGGCAGGACAAGAGACCCAGTACTTC	CASSYQAGQETQYF
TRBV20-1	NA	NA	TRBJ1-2	TGCAGTGCTAGCGCAGGTGGGGACTATGGCTACACCTTC	CSASAGGDYGYTF
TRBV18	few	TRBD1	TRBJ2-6	TGTGCCAGCTCACGGGGACAGGGGTCGTTCGGGGCCAACGTCCTGACTTTC	CASSRGQGSFGANVLTF
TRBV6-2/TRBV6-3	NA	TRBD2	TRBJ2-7	TGTGCCAGCAGTTACTCGAAGACTAGCGGGAGTACGTACGAGCAGTACTTC	CASSYSKTSGSTYEQYF
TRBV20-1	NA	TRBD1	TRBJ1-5	TGCAGTGCTAGGGACAGGGTTTGGGATAGCAATCAGCCCCAGCATTTT	CSARDRVWDSNQPQHF
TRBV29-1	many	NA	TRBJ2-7	TGCAGCGTTGCTGGGGAACCGGGACACCTGCTCTACGAGCAGTACTTC	CSVAGEPGHLLYEQYF
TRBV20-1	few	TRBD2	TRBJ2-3	TGCAGTGCTAGACAACTAGCGGGGATCACAGATACGCAGTATTTT	CSARQLAGITDTQYF
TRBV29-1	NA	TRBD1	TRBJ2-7	TGCAGCGCGGGACAGGGAGACTACGAGCAGTACTTC	CSAGQGDYEQYF
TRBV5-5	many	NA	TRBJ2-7	TGTGCCAGCAGCTTGGTGGGGGAAAGACAGCAGTACTTC	CASSLVGERQQYF
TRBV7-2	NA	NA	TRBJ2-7	TGTGCCAGCAGCTTTGGTCCCCCGGACGAGCAGTACTTC	CASSFGPPDEQYF
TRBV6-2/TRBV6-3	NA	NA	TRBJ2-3	TGTGCCAGCAGTTACCAGGGGCCTAGCACAGATACGCAGTATTTT	CASSYQGPSTDTQYF
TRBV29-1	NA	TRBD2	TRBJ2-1	TGCAGCGCAAGCGGGGGCTTCTCCTACAATGAGCAGTTCTTC	CSASGGFSYNEQFF
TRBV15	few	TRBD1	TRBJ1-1	TGTGCCACCAGCAGAGCGGACAGGCTTGAAGCTTTCTTT	CATSRADRLEAFF
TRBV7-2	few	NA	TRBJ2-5	TGTGCCAGCAGCTTAGGAGGGGCTCAAGGGGAGACCCAGTACTTC	CASSLGGAQGETQYF
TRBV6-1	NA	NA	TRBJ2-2	TGTGCCGGCAAACCGGGCCCACCAACCGGGGAGCTGTTTTTT	CAGKPGPPTGELFF
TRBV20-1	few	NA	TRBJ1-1	TGCAGTTACAATCACAGGGATCGCGGGTGGAACACTGAAGCTTTCTTT	CSYNHRDRGWNTEAFF
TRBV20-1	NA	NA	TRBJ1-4	TGCAGTGCTAGATCTGGATATAATGAAAAACTGTTTTTT	CSARSGYNEKLFF
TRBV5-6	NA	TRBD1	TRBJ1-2	TGTGCCAGCAGGGACGGGACAGGGGGCAGTAAGAACTATGGCTACACCTTC	CASRDGTGGSKNYGYTF
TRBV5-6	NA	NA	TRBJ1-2	TGTGCCAGCAGCTTGGCCGGTAGGAGGGGGGACATCTATGGCTACACCTTC	CASSLAGRRGDIYGYTF
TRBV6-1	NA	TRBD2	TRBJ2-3	TGTGCCAGTTGTAGCGGGGGGGCCGAAGATACGCAGTATTTT	CASCSGGAEDTQYF